These 26 T cell receptor beta chains share one sample of origin, sequenced in a study of OX40 agonist ivuxolimab in advanced cancers. Clones were read by immunoSEQ multiplex PCR, and TCRdb kept only the in-frame ones, dropping some. The repertoire includes about 79,000 clones, around 90% of them detected once, and around 10% sits in the top ten. This specimen was CD4+ or CD8+ T cells sorted from blood, taken in a trial of the OX40 agonist ivuxolimab. Receptors were obtained from an adult with an advanced solid tumor such as melanoma, head and neck, liver or kidney cancer.

This chain uses TRBV5-6 with TRBJ2-7, with 9 bases aligning to TRBD2. The junction had 12 bases not matched to a gene; V was cut back by 4 bases and J by 7 bases. This CDR3 spans 15 amino acids. CDR1 and CDR2 from the germline V gene are SGHDT and YYEEEE. CDR3 coding DNA: TGTGCCAGCAGCCAGCCTCTAGCGGGGTCAGGAGAGCAGTACTTC. Translation: CASSQPLAGSGEQYF.

The V gene is TRBV7-8, the J gene TRBJ2-7; 7 bases fit TRBD2. The germline CDR1 and CDR2 sequences are SGHVS and FQNEAQ. Germline trimming cut 5 bases from V and 4 bases from J; bases unmatched to any gene: 14. The CDR3 length is 16 residues. CDR3 nucleotides: TGTGCCAGCAGCCGCGCCCCGAGACTAGCAGATTACGAGCAGTACTTC. Translating it yields CASSRAPRLADYEQYF. Complete variable domain (other parts from reference TRBV7-8 and TRBJ2-7): GAGVSQSPRYKVAKRGQDVALRCDPISGHVSLFWYQQALGQGPEFLTYFQNEAQLDKSGLPSDRFFAERPEGSVSTLKIQRTQQEDSAVYLCASSRAPRLADYEQYFGPGTRLTVT.

As regards this clone: The junction departs from germline at one end; a sequencing error may be responsible. The chain's CDR3 is CASSSGEGDFYGYAF. CDR3 DNA sequence: TGTGCCAGCAGTTCGGGGGAGGGAGACTTTTATGGCTACGCCTTC. The chain combines TRBV7-9 with TRBJ1-2; tentative D call: TRBD1 (5 bases). The germline gives CDR1 SEHNR, CDR2 FQNEAQ (reference sequence). The CDR3 contains 15 residues.

This chain links TRBV10-1 with TRBJ1-3; D gene unclear. Germline V gene lookup returns CDR1 WNHNN and CDR2 SYGVQD (reference sequence). V dropped 0 bases and J dropped 0 bases, with 9 bases sitting between them. The CDR3 extends over 16 amino acids. As DNA, the CDR3 is TGCGCCAGCAGTGAGTCTACAGAAGGCTCTGGAAACACCATATATTTT. Its protein is CASSESTEGSGNTIYF.

V usage is TRBV4-1 and J usage is TRBJ2-7; D is unclear. V was shortened by 0 bases and J by 2 bases, with 17 bases between the two germline ends. The germline gives CDR1 MGHRA, CDR2 YSYEKL. There are 17 residues in the CDR3. Written as DNA, the CDR3 is TGCGCCAGCAGCCAAGATCTTAACAGTTGGGTAGCCTACGAGCAGTACTTC. It encodes CASSQDLNSWVAYEQYF.

The rearrangement uses TRBV30 and TRBJ2-7; a weak D match, TRBD2 (6 bases). CDR1 GTSNPN and CDR2 SVGIG come from the germline V gene (reference sequence). This CDR3 spans 12 amino acids. Deletions cut 4 bases from V and 13 bases from J, with 20 bases between. In DNA form, the CDR3 reads TGTGCCTGGACCAACGGGCCCGGGGGTTCATACTTC. Its protein is CAWTNGPGGSYF. Together with reference TRBV30 and TRBJ2-7, the CDR3 gives the full variable domain: SQTIHQWPATLVQPVGSPLSLECTVEGTSNPNLYWYRQAAGRGLQLLFYSVGIGQISSEVPQNLSASRPQDRQFILSSKKLLLSDSGFYLCAWTNGPGGSYFGPGTRLTVT.

The chain recombines TRBV9 with TRBJ1-2; TRBD1 might be the D (6 bases). V gave up 4 bases and J gave up 6 bases, with 13 bases separating them. The CDR3 runs to 13 residues. CDR1 SGDLS and CDR2 YYNGEE come from the germline V gene. Here the CDR3 reads CASSPWTANGYTF. The CDR3 region has the DNA TGTGCCAGCAGCCCGTGGACAGCTAATGGCTACACCTTC.

The gene calls are TRBV23-1 and TRBJ2-2; D might be TRBD1 (6 bases). TRBV23-1 is an open reading frame, and its role is uncertain. The CDR3 loop spans 16 amino acids. V dropped 0 bases and J dropped 3 bases, with 11 bases sitting between them. Written as DNA, the CDR3 is TGCGCCAGCAGTCAATCGGACCAGGGGTACACCGGGGAGCTGTTTTTT. Amino acids: CASSQSDQGYTGELFF.

The gene calls are TRBV7-8 and TRBJ2-7; D uncertain. Germline values: CDR1 SGHVS, CDR2 FQNEAQ. CDR3 length: 14 residues. Trimming shortened V by 5 bases and J by 0 bases, and 11 bases separated the two germline ends. The CDR3 is CASSQSSSSYEQYF. The CDR3 nucleotides read TGTGCCAGCAGCCAATCCTCCAGCTCCTACGAGCAGTACTTC.

CDR3 DNA sequence: TGTGCCAGCAGCCCAGCCGACAGGCTCTACGAGCAGTACTTC. The encoded protein is CASSPADRLYEQYF. The chain has TRBV7-9 and TRBJ2-5; maybe TRBD1 (6 bases). The end of the DNA fits TRBJ2-7 better, so the J call may be wrong. Germline lookup yields CDR1 SEHNR and CDR2 FQNEAQ (reference sequence). The CDR3 is made up of 14 amino acids.

This clone was picked up one time. V is TRBV7-9 and J is TRBJ1-4; 10 bases map to TRBD1. Per the germline V gene, CDR1 is SEHNR and CDR2 is FQNEAQ (reference sequence). With 5 bases clipped from V and 5 bases from J, the junction kept 5 bases outside the gene matches. The CDR3 totals 15 residues. The CDR3 region is CASSPSGQGNEKLFF. The DNA for the CDR3 is TGTGCCAGCAGCCCGTCGGGACAGGGGAATGAAAAACTGTTTTTT.

CDR3 amino acids: CASSPGGLPGGGGGEQFF. The CDR3 DNA follows: TGTGCCAGCTCGCCGGGGGGACTCCCAGGTGGAGGAGGAGGGGAGCAGTTCTTC. The V and J genes are TRBV18 and TRBJ2-1, with 7 bases fitting TRBD2. V shed 6 bases and J 10 bases; nucleotides not matched to a gene: 24. Looked up from germline, CDR1 is KGHSH and CDR2 is LQKENI. The CDR3 has 18 residues.

The chain combines TRBV5-1 with TRBJ2-7; the D call may be TRBD1 or TRBD2 (5 bases each). V lost 4 bases, J lost 1 base, and 9 bases lay in between. The CDR3 consists of 13 residues. CDR1 SGHRS and CDR2 YFSETQ come from the germline V gene. The CDR3 nucleotides are TGCGCCAGCAGCCGGGACCAATCCTACGAGCAGTACTTC. Translated: CASSRDQSYEQYF.

This chain uses TRBV13 with TRBJ2-1; 9 nucleotides line up with TRBD1. V trimming: 5 bases; J trimming: 4 bases; junction bases outside the gene matches: 9. CDR3 length: 16 amino acids. Germline V gives CDR1 PRHDT, CDR2 FYEKMQ (reference sequence). CDR3 sequence reads: CASSAPPGQGYNEQFF. In nucleotides, the CDR3 is TGTGCCAGCAGCGCGCCTCCGGGACAGGGATACAATGAGCAGTTCTTC.

This chain connects TRBV6-5 to TRBJ1-5; TRBD1 aligns across 7 bases. The J segment lost 5 bases and the V segment lost 6 bases, leaving 7 bases of the junction unmatched. This CDR3 is 14 amino acids long. Germline lookup yields CDR1 MNHEY and CDR2 SVGAGI. CDR3 amino acids: CASSEGDSYQPQHF. CDR3 DNA: TGTGCCAGCAGCGAAGGGGACAGTTATCAGCCCCAGCATTTT.

This sequence joins TRBV7-6 and TRBJ2-7; 7 bases are a match to TRBD2. The trim removed 5 bases at V and 3 bases at J, leaving 7 bases unmatched. The CDR3 is made up of 14 amino acids. The germline V gene has CDR1 SGHVS and CDR2 FNYEAQ. The CDR3 nucleotides are TGTGCCAGCAGCCCCGGGGGGACCCACTACGAGCAGTACTTC. Its translation is CASSPGGTHYEQYF. The full variable domain, completed using reference TRBV7-6 and TRBJ2-7, is GAGVSQSPRYKVTKRGQDVALRCDPISGHVSLYWYRQALGQGPEFLTYFNYEAQQDKSGLPNDRFSAERPEGSISTLTIQRTEQRDSAMYRCASSPGGTHYEQYFGPGTRLTVT.

The rearrangement uses TRBV5-6 and TRBJ2-3; D is perhaps TRBD2 (5 bases). Per germline, CDR1 SGHDT and CDR2 YYEEEE. The CDR3 contains 15 residues. V was trimmed by 2 bases and J by 5 bases, leaving 15 bases between them. As DNA, the CDR3 is TGTGCCAGCAGCTTCGGGGTAACGGCTGGAGATACGCAGTATTTT. It is translated as CASSFGVTAGDTQYF. Drawing the rest from reference TRBV5-6 and TRBJ2-3, the complete variable domain is DAGVTQSPTHLIKTRGQQVTLRCSPKSGHDTVSWYQQALGQGPQFIFQYYEEEERQRGNFPDRFSGHQFPNYSSELNVNALLLGDSALYLCASSFGVTAGDTQYFGPGTRLTVL.

The J gene is TRBJ1-2, the V gene TRBV5-1; no definite D call. Deletions cut 6 bases from V and 5 bases from J, with 17 bases between. The CDR3 is 14 residues long. The germline CDR1 and CDR2 sequences are SGHRS and YFSETQ. The CDR3 is CASIGPLEGYGYTF. The CDR3 DNA follows: TGCGCCAGCATCGGACCCCTCGAGGGATATGGCTACACCTTC.

This chain uses TRBV27 with TRBJ2-7, with D perhaps TRBD2 (5 bases). This CDR3 contains 13 residues. CDR1 is MNHEY, CDR2 SMNVEV, per germline (reference sequence). Trimming cost V 4 bases and J 3 bases, with 10 bases left between them. The CDR3 DNA follows: TGTGCCAGCAGTTCCCTCGGGAACTACGAGCAGTACTTC. Its translation: CASSSLGNYEQYF.

The rearrangement links TRBV6-6 to TRBJ2-7; D may be TRBD2 (6 bases). CDR1 and CDR2 from the germline V gene are MNHNY and SVGAGI (reference sequence). V gave up 6 bases and J gave up 7 bases, with 22 bases separating them. This CDR3 is built from 15 residues. The CDR3 loop reads CASRPEEGPVEEQYF. DNA for the CDR3: TGTGCCAGCAGACCCGAGGAGGGCCCCGTTGAAGAGCAGTACTTC.

The V and J genes are TRBV11-2 and TRBJ2-7; 7 positions agree with TRBD1. The CDR3 runs 18 residues. The trim removed 1 base at V and 3 bases at J, leaving 15 bases unmatched. From germline, CDR1 is SGHAT and CDR2 FQNNGV. DNA for the CDR3: TGTGCCAGCAGCTTAGGCCCCTCCGGGACAGCAGTAGTCTACGAGCAGTACTTC. Protein product: CASSLGPSGTAVVYEQYF.

On this clone: The junction does not match germline at one end; this may be a read error. The chain links TRBV7-2 to TRBJ1-1; D perhaps matches TRBD1 (5 bases). The germline gives CDR1 SGHTA, CDR2 FQGNSA. There are 12 residues in the CDR3. The CDR3: CASSWEGTVYKF. The DNA for the CDR3 is TGTGCCAGCAGCTGGGAGGGGACCGTGTATAAGTTT.

This clone was observed a handful of times. This rearrangement joins TRBV4-1 to TRBJ1-2; D might be TRBD1 (6 bases). CDR1 and CDR2 from the germline V gene are MGHRA and YSYEKL. V dropped 3 bases and J dropped 6 bases, with 11 bases sitting between them. The CDR3 is 13 amino acids. In nucleotides, the CDR3 is TGCGCCAGCAGCCAGATACAGGGCGATGGCTACACCTTC. Protein sequence: CASSQIQGDGYTF.

The V gene is TRBV5-5, the J gene TRBJ2-7; D possibly uses TRBD1 or TRBD2 (6 bases each). The CDR3 contains 13 residues. Between the trimmed V and J ends, which lost 3 bases and 2 bases, there was a span of 9 bases. Germline V gene lookup returns CDR1 SGHKS and CDR2 YYEKEE (reference sequence). The CDR3 sequence: CASSYREAYEQYF. CDR3 DNA sequence: TGTGCCAGCAGCTACAGGGAGGCCTACGAGCAGTACTTC.

The DNA for the CDR3 is TGCGCCAGCAGTGAGTCGAGTTTAAGGGGGCAATCCTCGGGCTACGAGCAGTACTTC. Residues: CASSESSLRGQSSGYEQYF. The chain employs TRBV10-1 and TRBJ2-7, with 7 bases fitting TRBD1. The germline CDR1 and CDR2 sequences are WNHNN and SYGVQD (reference sequence). Trimming at V came to 0 bases and at J to 3 bases, leaving 17 bases not matched to a gene. This CDR3 contains 19 residues.

This clone has just a few counts. The chain links TRBV4-3 to TRBJ1-5; no definite D call. V was trimmed by 0 bases and J by 0 bases, leaving 9 bases between them. The CDR3 loop spans 16 amino acids. The germline CDR1 and CDR2 sequences are LGHNA and YSLEER. The CDR3 coding sequence is TGCGCCAGCAGCCAAGATCTACGGCTTAGCAATCAGCCCCAGCATTTT. This encodes CASSQDLRLSNQPQHF.